These 19 T cell receptor beta chains came from one sample sequenced in a study of blood T cell repertoires in COVID-19. Generated by immunoSEQ multiplex PCR, the TCRdb table keeps only in-frame clones and is missing some. The data contain around 40,000 clones, 80% to 90% of them singletons. Material: peripheral blood. The receptors originated from a human donor in a cohort sampled during active COVID-19.

The gene calls are TRBV25-1 and TRBJ1-1, with a tentative D call TRBD1 (5 bases). The germline V and J ends were trimmed by 6 bases and 3 bases, with 17 bases remaining between them. Germline CDR1 reads MGHDK; CDR2 reads SYGVNS. The CDR3 runs 15 residues. CDR3 in DNA: TGTGCCAGCAGCCCGGGTCGGCGGGGCGACACTGAAGCTTTCTTT. Translated, it gives CASSPGRRGDTEAFF.

The chain combines TRBV10-1 with TRBJ2-7, with D hard to call. CDR3 length equals 13 residues. Germline values: CDR1 WNHNN, CDR2 SYGVQD (reference sequence). Trimming left V 2 bases short and J 3 bases short, with 8 bases between. The CDR3: CASSEGQSYEQYF. DNA for the CDR3: TGCGCCAGCAGTGAGGGGCAGAGCTACGAGCAGTACTTC.

V usage is TRBV5-8 and J usage is TRBJ2-1; possibly TRBD2 for D (7 bases). Trimming took 6 bases from V and 6 from J, leaving 19 bases between them. The CDR3 is 15 residues long. Germline loops: CDR1 SGHTS, CDR2 YDEGEE. CDR3 sequence reads: CASNFEGGPLNEQFF. The CDR3 nucleotides read TGTGCCAGCAACTTCGAGGGGGGGCCCCTCAATGAGCAGTTCTTC.

This chain links TRBV9 with TRBJ2-2; 7 positions match TRBD1. CDR3 length equals 15 residues. CDR1 SGDLS and CDR2 YYNGEE come from the germline V gene. J lost 4 bases, V lost 4 bases, and 7 bases had no gene match. This chain's CDR3 is CASSLQTGSTGELFF. CDR3 nucleotides: TGTGCCAGCAGCCTCCAGACAGGGAGCACCGGGGAGCTGTTTTTT.

This sequence joins TRBV24-1 and TRBJ2-3; 13 bases are a match to TRBD2. V was clipped by 3 bases and J by 2 bases; unmatched bases: 4. Germline assignment: CDR1 KGHDR and CDR2 SFDVKD. The CDR3 length is 17 residues. The DNA for the CDR3 is TGTGCCACCAGTGATCCGGGACTAGCGGGGCACACAGATACGCAGTATTTT. This encodes CATSDPGLAGHTDTQYF.

The rearrangement links TRBV2 to TRBJ2-3; the match to TRBD2 covers 7 bases. The germline V gene encodes CDR1 SNHLY and CDR2 FYNNEI. J lost 7 bases, V lost 10 bases, and 5 bases had no gene match. The CDR3 is 11 amino acids. Written as DNA, the CDR3 is TGTGCCACCTCAGCGGGGTATACGCAGTATTTT. This codes for CATSAGYTQYF.

The rearrangement uses TRBV2 and TRBJ1-4; 10 nucleotides align to TRBD1. Germline CDR1 SNHLY, CDR2 FYNNEI. The ends lost 6 bases at V and 3 bases at J; junction bases unmatched: 4. The CDR3 has 15 residues. This CDR3 reads CASRQDRGANEKLFF. The CDR3 DNA follows: TGTGCCAGCAGGCAGGACAGGGGGGCTAATGAAAAACTGTTTTTT.

The J gene is TRBJ1-2, the V gene TRBV11-2; 8 positions match TRBD1. This CDR3 region has 13 residues. The germline V gene has CDR1 SGHAT and CDR2 FQNNGV. Trimming removed 5 bases from V and 8 bases from J; junction bases left unmatched: 7. CDR3 nucleotide sequence: TGTGCCAGCAGCACCGGGACAGGACTGGGCTACACCTTC. Protein sequence: CASSTGTGLGYTF.

J is TRBJ1-2 and V is TRBV18; D is perhaps TRBD1 (5 bases). The V gene's germline CDR1 is KGHSH and CDR2 LQKENI. The CDR3 spans 15 residues. V lost 3 bases and J 4 bases, leaving 15 bases between the germline ends. The CDR3 region has the DNA TGTGCCAGCTCACCCCGGGGCGGGGAGGGCTATGGCTACACCTTC. Its protein product is CASSPRGGEGYGYTF.

The chain couples TRBV7-3 to TRBJ2-3; D unclear. The CDR3 is 14 amino acids. Germline V gene sequence: CDR1 SGHTA, CDR2 FQGTGA. V was clipped by 5 bases and J by 0 bases, with 9 bases between them. Written as DNA, the CDR3 is TGTGCCAGCAGCCCCGCGCTGAGCACAGATACGCAGTATTTT. Its translation is CASSPALSTDTQYF.

This rearrangement joins TRBV19 to TRBJ1-4, with TRBD1 matching over 8 bases. V shed 5 bases, J shed 6 bases, and the junction held 8 bases outside the gene matches. Germline V gives CDR1 LNHDA, CDR2 SQIVND (reference sequence). The CDR3 has 15 residues. The CDR3 region is CASSPRGQGYEKLFF. The CDR3, as DNA: TGTGCCAGTAGTCCCCGCGGACAGGGTTATGAAAAACTGTTTTTT.

The J gene is TRBJ2-2, the V gene TRBV5-1, with D maybe TRBD1 (6 bases). Germline CDR1 is SGHRS and CDR2 is YFSETQ. The germline V and J ends were trimmed by 4 bases and 2 bases, with 12 bases remaining between them. The CDR3 has 15 residues. The CDR3 loop is CASSPGQTNTGELFF. CDR3 coding DNA: TGCGCCAGCAGCCCTGGACAGACCAACACCGGGGAGCTGTTTTTT. Supplemented by reference TRBV5-1 and TRBJ2-2, the full variable domain reads KAGVTQTPRYLIKTRGQQVTLSCSPISGHRSVSWYQQTPGQGLQFLFEYFSETQRNKGNFPGRFSGRQFSNSRSEMNVSTLELGDSALYLCASSPGQTNTGELFFGEGSRLTVL.

This clone appeared a single time. V is TRBV5-1 and J is TRBJ2-7, with D maybe TRBD2 (6 bases). V lost 1 base, J lost 4 bases, and 9 bases lay in between. Germline V CDR1 and CDR2: SGHRS, YFSETQ. The CDR3 is 13 residues long. CDR3 bases: TGCGCCAGCAGCTTGAGCGGGTTTTACGAGCAGTACTTC. Protein product: CASSLSGFYEQYF. The full variable domain, with the rest looked up from reference TRBV5-1 and TRBJ2-7, is KAGVTQTPRYLIKTRGQQVTLSCSPISGHRSVSWYQQTPGQGLQFLFEYFSETQRNKGNFPGRFSGRQFSNSRSEMNVSTLELGDSALYLCASSLSGFYEQYFGPGTRLTVT.

This clone came up once. This chain links TRBV5-1 with TRBJ2-1, with 9 bases aligning to TRBD1. V lost 2 bases, J lost 5 bases, and 11 bases stayed unmatched. Germline loops: CDR1 SGHRS, CDR2 YFSETQ. The CDR3 has 17 amino acids. CDR3 in DNA: TGCGCCAGCAGCTTCGCCCCTACAGGGGGCGCGGACAATGAGCAGTTCTTC. It translates to CASSFAPTGGADNEQFF.

The chain has TRBV7-2 and TRBJ1-5; D gene uncertain. Trimming removed 6 bases at V and 4 bases at J, with 10 bases between. The CDR3 is 13 amino acids. Germline CDR1 reads SGHTA; CDR2 reads FQGNSA. In DNA, the CDR3 is TGTGCCAGCAGAGTGTCGGTAAATCAGCCCCAGCATTTT. It encodes CASRVSVNQPQHF.

The chain combines TRBV3-1 (or the pseudogene TRBV3-2) with TRBJ1-1, with 7 bases fitting TRBD1. The germline CDR1 and CDR2 sequences are LGHDT and YNNKEL (reference sequence). The CDR3 contains 16 residues. The V gene end was trimmed by 1 base and the J gene end by 4 bases; junction bases not matched to a gene: 9. The CDR3 reads CASSQALTGTGTEAFF. The DNA for the CDR3 is TGTGCCAGCAGCCAAGCCCTGACAGGGACGGGCACTGAAGCTTTCTTT.

The rearrangement joins TRBV19 to TRBJ2-3; 10 nucleotides match TRBD2. Germline V gene data show CDR1 as LNHDA and CDR2 as SQIVND (reference sequence). Losses at the gene ends were 4 bases for V and 0 bases for J; bases not matched to a gene: 4. The CDR3 is 16 amino acids. CDR3 region: CASSTQRGGSTDTQYF. CDR3 DNA sequence: TGTGCCAGTAGTACACAGCGGGGGGGAAGCACAGATACGCAGTATTTT.

The chain links TRBV27 to TRBJ1-5; D remains ambiguous. Trimming pared 2 bases from V and 1 base from J, leaving 9 bases between. CDR3 length: 15 residues. Germline V gene sequence: CDR1 MNHEY, CDR2 SMNVEV (reference sequence). The CDR3 sequence: CASSLGGPSNQPQHF. The CDR3 DNA is TGTGCCAGCAGTTTAGGAGGACCCAGCAATCAGCCCCAGCATTTT.

The chain joins TRBV3-1 (or the pseudogene TRBV3-2) to TRBJ2-3; 15 bases line up with TRBD2. CDR3 size: 17 residues. Germline CDR1 reads LGHDT; CDR2 reads YNNKEL (reference sequence). V lost 0 bases to trimming and J lost 3 bases; unmatched junction nucleotides: 1. CDR3 sequence (DNA): TGTGCCAGCAGCCAAGACGGACTAGCGGGGGGGACAGATACGCAGTATTTT. Translating it yields CASSQDGLAGGTDTQYF.